The 17 T cell receptor beta chains given below trace back to one sample, sequenced in a study of T-cell memory formation after mild COVID-19 listed by TCRdb under 2021. Libraries were made using 5' RACE. Sequencer: Illumina NovaSeq 6000. TCRdb's own reprocessing of the public reads used fastp at Q25 and MiXCR and kept productive beta chains. A single entry per CDR3 protein holds the most common genes and DNA from its merged rows. The sample includes around 340,000 distinct CDR3 sequences, with 13% observed a single time. About 20% of the sample is taken by the ten largest. The sequencing input was PBMCs or a T cell subset sorted from them (not recorded which). These receptor sequences come from a young man who had mild COVID-19 (a few samples of this study predate the infection). The sample titles of this study are shuffled in the database, so cell type and time point are left out; the donor was told from shared clones.

There are a few counts of this clonotype. V is TRBV11-2 and J is TRBJ2-5, with D hard to call. From germline, CDR1 is SGHAT and CDR2 FQNNGV. Trimming shortened V by 5 bases and J by 1 base, and 8 bases separated the two germline ends. This CDR3 has 13 amino acids. CDR3 loop: CASSRHFQETQYF. The CDR3 DNA sequence: TGTGCCAGCAGCCGCCACTTCCAAGAGACCCAGTACTTC.

The chain has TRBV20-1 and TRBJ1-6; the D gene is possibly TRBD1 (6 bases). V was shortened by 5 bases and J by 10 bases, with 15 bases between the two germline ends. The CDR3 has 13 residues. CDR1 is DFQATT and CDR2 is SNEGSKA in the germline V gene (reference sequence). CDR3 amino acids: CSADGGGESPLHF. The DNA for the CDR3 is TGCAGTGCTGATGGGGGGGGCGAATCACCCCTCCACTTT.

The table lists this clonotype with a few counts. The rearrangement links TRBV6-2 or TRBV6-3 to TRBJ2-1, with a weak D call TRBD2 (5 bases). The V and J ends lost 4 bases and 0 bases respectively, with 10 bases between them. The germline gives CDR1 MNHEY, CDR2 SVGEGT. The CDR3 covers 15 residues. The CDR3: CASSSWRSSYNEQFF. The CDR3 region has the DNA TGTGCCAGCAGTTCATGGAGGAGCTCCTACAATGAGCAGTTCTTC.

The genes are TRBV20-1 and TRBJ2-3; 9 nucleotides align to TRBD2. V lost 6 bases, J lost 8 bases, and 12 bases stayed unmatched. CDR1 is DFQATT, CDR2 SNEGSKA, per germline (reference sequence). This CDR3 comprises 14 residues. The CDR3 nucleotides read TGCAGTGCCTCCCGGGGACTAGCTTCTGTTACGCAGTATTTT. Its protein product is CSASRGLASVTQYF.

The genes are TRBV20-1 and TRBJ1-1; weak D call: TRBD1 (5 bases). Trimming stripped 2 bases from V and 3 bases from J, with 16 bases between. Germline CDR1 and CDR2: DFQATT and SNEGSKA (reference sequence). The CDR3 consists of 15 residues. CDR3 coding DNA: TGCAGTGCTAGAAGGAGGCAGGGCGGTGACACTGAAGCTTTCTTT. Translated: CSARRRQGGDTEAFF.

This chain links TRBV12-3 or TRBV12-4 with TRBJ2-7, with 8 bases lining up with TRBD1. Trimming cost V 2 bases and J 1 base; bases outside gene matches: 7. The CDR3 has 16 residues. Written as DNA, the CDR3 is TGTGCCAGCAGTTTACCTCTAGGACAGGGTTCCTACGAGCAGTACTTC. Amino acids: CASSLPLGQGSYEQYF.

This clonotype was recorded at least ten times. The gene calls are TRBV6-5 and TRBJ2-7, with a possible D match to TRBD2 (6 bases). The V and J ends lost 0 bases and 0 bases respectively, with 9 bases between them. Per the germline V gene, CDR1 is MNHEY and CDR2 is SVGAGI. The CDR3 is 15 amino acids. In nucleotides, the CDR3 is TGTGCCAGCAGTTACTCGGGAGGATCCTCCTACGAGCAGTACTTC. Protein sequence: CASSYSGGSSYEQYF.

The rearrangement joins TRBV4-2 to TRBJ1-2; TRBD1 is a possible D gene (6 bases). Germline CDR1 LGHNA, CDR2 YNFKEQ. This CDR3 spans 15 amino acids. Trimming took off 4 bases at V and 5 bases at J, with 17 bases between the two ends. This CDR3 is CASSRIPRDNYGYTF. The CDR3, as DNA: TGTGCCAGCAGCCGCATCCCAAGGGACAATTATGGCTACACCTTC.

The chain joins TRBV28 to TRBJ2-5, with D perhaps TRBD1 (5 bases). The CDR3 consists of 13 residues. The V gene lost 3 bases and the J gene lost 7 bases, with 12 bases spanning the gap. Per the germline V gene, CDR1 is MDHEN and CDR2 is SYDVKM. Here the CDR3 DNA reads TGTGCCAGCAGTTTCGGGCAAGGGGCGACCCAGTACTTC. Its protein is CASSFGQGATQYF. Full variable domain (outside the CDR3, taken from reference TRBV28 and TRBJ2-5): DVKVTQSSRYLVKRTGEKVFLECVQDMDHENMFWYRQDPGLGLRLIYFSYDVKMKEKGDIPEGYSVSREKKERFSLILESASTNQTSMYLCASSFGQGATQYFGPGTRLLVL.

The chain has TRBV11-3 and TRBJ1-4, with D possibly being TRBD1 (5 bases). Germline loops: CDR1 SGHNT, CDR2 YENEEA. This CDR3 has 15 amino acids. V shed 3 bases and J shed 4 bases, with 12 bases lying between them. CDR3 protein: CASSFPRGVNEKLFF. The DNA for the CDR3 is TGTGCCAGCAGCTTTCCGCGAGGGGTTAATGAAAAACTGTTTTTT.

A few counts support this clonotype. The J gene is TRBJ1-2, the V gene TRBV30; perhaps TRBD1 as D (5 bases). Between the trimmed V and J ends, which lost 0 bases and 4 bases, there was a span of 24 bases. The CDR3 consists of 18 residues. Germline CDR1 and CDR2: GTSNPN and SVGIG (reference sequence). The CDR3 coding sequence is TGTGCCTGGAGTGTTCTCGGCGGGATGGGGCTGAGCGTCTATGGCTACACCTTC. Translated, it gives CAWSVLGGMGLSVYGYTF.

This clonotype has just a few counts. The V and J genes are TRBV5-6 and TRBJ1-2; no reliable D call. Germline V gene sequence: CDR1 SGHDT, CDR2 YYEEEE. The CDR3 has 13 residues. Trimming shortened V by 2 bases and J by 4 bases, and 9 bases separated the two germline ends. CDR3 residues: CASSFLRAYGYTF. In DNA form, the CDR3 reads TGTGCCAGCAGCTTCCTCCGCGCCTATGGCTACACCTTC.

This clonotype was picked up a small number of times. The V call is TRBV7-2, the J call TRBJ2-7; 9 nucleotides agree with TRBD1. Germline V CDR1 and CDR2: SGHTA, FQGNSA. This CDR3 is built from 13 residues. After removal of 5 bases from V and 4 bases from J, the junction contained 3 bases not matched to a gene. The CDR3 here is CASSPGTGYEQYV. The CDR3 DNA follows: TGTGCCAGCAGCCCCGGGACAGGGTACGAGCAGTACGTC.

This clonotype has just a few counts. The chain carries TRBV9 and TRBJ1-1, with TRBD1 matching over 8 bases. Germline V gene data show CDR1 as SGDLS and CDR2 as YYNGEE. The CDR3 extends over 15 amino acids. After removal of 2 bases from V and 3 bases from J, the junction contained 6 bases not matched to a gene. CDR3 nucleotides: TGTGCCAGCAGCGTGGACACAGGGGGTGACACTGAAGCTTTCTTT. Its translation: CASSVDTGGDTEAFF.

The V and J genes are TRBV29-1 and TRBJ2-5; D might be TRBD1 (6 bases). CDR1 and CDR2 (germline): SQVTM, ANQGSEA. V lost 3 bases and J 0 bases, leaving 14 bases between the germline ends. The CDR3 is made up of 15 amino acids. CDR3 nucleotide sequence: TGCAGCGTTGAGCTGATAGGGGACAACCAAGAGACCCAGTACTTC. Translation gives CSVELIGDNQETQYF. The whole variable domain, filled in from reference TRBV29-1 and TRBJ2-5, reads SAVISQKPSRDICQRGTSLTIQCQVDSQVTMMFWYRQQPGQSLTLIATANQGSEATYESGFVIDKFPISRPNLTFSTLTVSNMSPEDSSIYLCSVELIGDNQETQYFGPGTRLLVL.

The genes are TRBV9 and TRBJ2-5; 8 bases fit TRBD2. This CDR3 has 14 residues. Germline trimming cut 3 bases from V and 3 bases from J; bases unmatched to any gene: 4. From germline, CDR1 is SGDLS and CDR2 YYNGEE. The CDR3 DNA follows: TGTGCCAGCAGCGATGCGGGGGGAAAAGAGACCCAGTACTTC. It translates to CASSDAGGKETQYF.

This clonotype was recorded many times. The rearrangement uses TRBV11-2 and TRBJ2-3; a possible D gene is TRBD2 (7 bases). Germline CDR1 and CDR2: SGHAT and FQNNGV. Trimming pared 5 bases from V and 6 bases from J, leaving 18 bases between. CDR3 length equals 15 residues. For the CDR3, the DNA is TGTGCCAGCAGCCCCTTGGGGGGGCATGCGGATACGCAGTATTTT. Translated, it gives CASSPLGGHADTQYF.